A single sample is the source of the 11 T cell receptor beta chains below, sequenced in a study of human T cells and chemical hapten exposure. TCRdb redid the calling of the RACE reads with MiXCR, one entry per CDR3 protein. The table shows tens of thousands of distinct CDR3 sequences, with around 11% occurring only once. Time point: patch test 1, 2 weeks after DPC sensitization. As to treatment: therapeutic diphenylcyclopropenone sensitization with weekly scalp DPC. The input for sequencing was whole blood, taken in connection with sensitization to the hapten diphenylcyclopropenone (DPC). The source is a woman aged 60-75 years with alopecia areata. Some clones in this sample may be carry-over from other donors' samples.

The chain uses TRBV29-1 and TRBJ1-2, with D uncertain. Trimming removed 1 base at V and 7 bases at J, with 13 bases between. Germline V gene data show CDR1 as SQVTM and CDR2 as ANQGSEA. The CDR3 is 13 residues long. CDR3 bases: TGCAGCGTTGAAGTGGCCATAGGTCGTGGCTACACCTTC. Translated, it gives CSVEVAIGRGYTF.

This rearrangement joins TRBV6-2 or TRBV6-3 to TRBJ2-1; D remains unclear. CDR3 length equals 17 residues. The germline V gene encodes CDR1 MNHEY and CDR2 SVGEGT. V dropped 8 bases and J dropped 0 bases, with 20 bases sitting between them. CDR3 amino acids: CASHNLLKVSSYNEQFF. In DNA, the CDR3 is TGTGCCAGCCACAATCTCCTGAAGGTTAGCTCCTACAATGAGCAGTTCTTC.

The chain employs TRBV6-1 and TRBJ2-7; 9 nucleotides line up with TRBD1. Per germline, CDR1 MNHNS and CDR2 SASEGT. V shed 4 bases and J 0 bases; nucleotides not matched to a gene: 7. CDR3 length equals 16 residues. CDR3: CASSGTGDLGSYEQYF. CDR3 nucleotides: TGTGCCAGCAGTGGGACAGGGGATTTAGGCTCCTACGAGCAGTACTTC.

V and J are TRBV7-3 and TRBJ2-1; 13 bases map to TRBD2. This CDR3 has 15 amino acids. V gave up 4 bases and J gave up 6 bases; unmatched junction bases: 3. The germline V gene encodes CDR1 SGHTA and CDR2 FQGTGA. This CDR3 is CASSSRLAGGNEQFF. CDR3 DNA sequence: TGTGCCAGCAGCTCGAGACTAGCGGGGGGCAATGAGCAGTTCTTC. The entire variable domain, with the rest obtained from reference TRBV7-3 and TRBJ2-1, is as follows: GAGVSQTPSNKVTEKGKYVELRCDPISGHTALYWYRQSLGQGPEFLIYFQGTGAADDSGLPNDRFFAVRPEGSVSTLKIQRTERGDSAVYLCASSSRLAGGNEQFFGPGTRLTVL.

There are a few counts of this clonotype. V is TRBV27 and J is TRBJ1-5; D is unresolved. CDR1 and CDR2 from the germline V gene are MNHEY and SMNVEV (reference sequence). Between the trimmed V and J ends, which lost 7 bases and 0 bases, there was a span of 13 bases. This CDR3 contains 15 residues. The CDR3 loop reads CASTQNGYSNQPQHF. For the CDR3, the DNA is TGTGCCAGCACCCAAAACGGATATAGCAATCAGCCCCAGCATTTT.

Only one count was recorded for this clonotype. This may be a read error, as it is one base from a much larger clone. A read error is likely, as this CDR3 ends without the conserved phenylalanine or tryptophan. This chain uses TRBV6-1 with TRBJ2-6; 9 bases agree with TRBD1. Germline V CDR1 and CDR2: MNHNS, SASEGT. The CDR3 is made up of 17 amino acids. V lost 10 bases, J lost 2 bases, and 12 bases stayed unmatched. CDR3 loop: CATKGTGGMTGANVLTS. CDR3 in DNA: TGTGCCACCAAAGGAACAGGGGGCATGACTGGGGCCAACGTCCTGACTTCC.

This clonotype has ten or more counts. The V call is TRBV10-2, the J call TRBJ2-3; D gene uncertain. From germline, CDR1 is WSHSY and CDR2 SAAADI. V was shortened by 10 bases and J by 4 bases, with 15 bases between the two germline ends. The CDR3 runs 13 residues. This CDR3 reads CATMVARPDTQYF. The CDR3 region has the DNA TGCGCCACGATGGTTGCCCGCCCAGATACGCAGTATTTT.

The chain is built from TRBV10-3 and TRBJ1-2; no clear D. The CDR3 length is 14 residues. Germline V lookup: CDR1 ENHRY, CDR2 SYGVKD. The germline V and J ends were trimmed by 4 bases and 2 bases, with 11 bases remaining between them. As DNA, the CDR3 is TGTGCCATCAGTGCGGGGAACAGCAACTATGGCTACACCTTC. Translated: CAISAGNSNYGYTF.

This clonotype occurred many times. The chain joins TRBV7-2 to TRBJ2-7, with D perhaps TRBD1 or TRBD2 (5 bases each). From germline, CDR1 is SGHTA and CDR2 FQGNSA. V was cut by 5 bases and J by 5 bases, with 16 bases left in between. The CDR3 is 14 amino acids. CDR3 sequence: CASSLRENGHEQYF. The CDR3 DNA reads as TGTGCCAGCAGCCTCAGGGAGAACGGTCACGAGCAGTACTTC.

This clonotype has ten or more counts. The V gene is TRBV30, the J gene TRBJ2-3; D possibly matches TRBD1 or TRBD2 (6 bases each). The ends were cut back, 0 bases at V and 1 base at J, with 14 bases in the middle. Per the germline V gene, CDR1 is GTSNPN and CDR2 is SVGIG (reference sequence). CDR3 size: 16 residues. CDR3 protein: CAWSVLPGARTDTQYF. The CDR3 nucleotides are TGTGCCTGGAGTGTACTGCCGGGGGCTCGCACAGATACGCAGTATTTT.

The J gene is TRBJ2-5, the V gene TRBV7-2, with 8 bases matching TRBD1. The germline V gene encodes CDR1 SGHTA and CDR2 FQGNSA. This CDR3 is 16 amino acids long. V lost 5 bases, J lost 5 bases, and 13 bases stayed unmatched. This CDR3 is CASSQHQGQAAETQYF. CDR3 nucleotide sequence: TGTGCCAGCAGCCAACACCAGGGACAGGCTGCGGAGACCCAGTACTTC.